This TCR beta chain was sequenced during a study of T cells in narcolepsy. This table comes from immunoSEQ multiplex PCR, and its TCRdb copy is limited to in-frame clones, with some not included. Here the sample spans fewer than 40,000 clones, 81% being singletons. The CDR3 has 12 amino acids. Losses at the gene ends were 2 bases for V and 8 bases for J; bases not matched to a gene: 5. Germline V gene lookup returns CDR1 SQVTM and CDR2 ANQGSEA. This sequence originates from a human donor in good health. The source material was memory (CD45RA-) CD4+ T cells from blood. The V gene is TRBV29-1, the J gene TRBJ1-1; 7 nucleotides line up with TRBD1. The CDR3 DNA follows: TGCAGCGTTGAATCTCAGGACAGGGAAGCTTTCTTT. Amino acids: CSVESQDREAFF. The entire variable domain, with the rest obtained from reference TRBV29-1 and TRBJ1-1, is as follows: SAVISQKPSRDICQRGTSLTIQCQVDSQVTMMFWYRQQPGQSLTLIATANQGSEATYESGFVIDKFPISRPNLTFSTLTVSNMSPEDSSIYLCSVESQDREAFFGQGTRLTVV.